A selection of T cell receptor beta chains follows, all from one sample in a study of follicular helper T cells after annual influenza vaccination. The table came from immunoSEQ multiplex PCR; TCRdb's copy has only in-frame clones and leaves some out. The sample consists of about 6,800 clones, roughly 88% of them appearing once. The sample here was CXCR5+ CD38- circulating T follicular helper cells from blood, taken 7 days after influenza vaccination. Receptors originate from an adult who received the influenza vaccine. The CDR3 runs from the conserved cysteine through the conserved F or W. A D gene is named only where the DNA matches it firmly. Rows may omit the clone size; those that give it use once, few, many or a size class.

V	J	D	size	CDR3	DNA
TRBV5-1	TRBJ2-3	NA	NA	CASSRNVRGGADTQYF	TGCGCCAGCAGCCGGAACGTGAGAGGAGGGGCAGATACGCAGTATTTT
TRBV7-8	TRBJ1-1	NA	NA	CASSLGTANTEAFF	TGTGCCAGCAGCTTAGGCACGGCGAACACTGAAGCTTTCTTT
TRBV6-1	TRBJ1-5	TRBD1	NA	CAGRRTGDGNQPQHF	TGTGCCGGACGGCGGACAGGGGATGGCAATCAGCCCCAGCATTTT
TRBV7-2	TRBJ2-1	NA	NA	CASSLEGASRKFF	TGTGCCAGCAGCTTAGAGGGCGCATCGAGGAAGTTCTTC
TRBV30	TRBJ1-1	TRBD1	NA	CAWSSTGGLEAFF	TGTGCCTGGAGCTCGACAGGGGGTCTTGAAGCTTTCTTT
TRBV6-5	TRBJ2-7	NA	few	CASQETRGEQYF	TGTGCCAGCCAGGAAACTAGGGGCGAGCAGTACTTC
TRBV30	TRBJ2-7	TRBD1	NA	CAWSGSSTGGYGEQYF	TGTGCCTGGAGTGGTAGTTCGACAGGGGGCTATGGCGAGCAGTACTTC
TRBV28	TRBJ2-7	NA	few	CASKGFGEQYF	TGTGCCAGCAAGGGGTTCGGGGAGCAGTACTTC
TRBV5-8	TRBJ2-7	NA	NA	CASSGGGPSYEQYF	TGTGCCAGCAGCGGGGGAGGACCCTCCTACGAGCAGTACTTC
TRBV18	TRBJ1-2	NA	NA	CASSPIGIGYTF	TGTGCCAGCTCACCAATAGGGATAGGCTACACCTTC
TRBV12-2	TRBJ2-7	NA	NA	CASRLALGGGEDYYYEQYF	TGTGCAAGTCGCTTAGCTCTCGGGGGAGGGGAGGACTACTACTACGAGCAGTACTTC
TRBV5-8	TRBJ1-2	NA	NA	CASSFATEFYGYTF	TGTGCCAGCAGCTTCGCGACAGAATTCTATGGCTACACCTTC
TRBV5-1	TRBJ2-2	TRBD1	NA	CASSIQGYTGELFF	TGCGCCAGCAGCATACAGGGGTACACCGGGGAGCTGTTTTTT
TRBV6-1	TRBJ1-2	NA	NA	CASSGNWNYGYTF	TGTGCCAGCAGTGGGAACTGGAACTATGGCTACACCTTC
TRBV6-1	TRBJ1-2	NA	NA	CASSERAANFYGYTF	TGTGCCAGCAGTGAAAGGGCAGCGAACTTCTATGGCTACACCTTC
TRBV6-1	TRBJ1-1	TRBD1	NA	CASSSDRENTEAFF	TGTGCCAGCAGTTCTGACAGGGAGAACACTGAAGCTTTCTTT
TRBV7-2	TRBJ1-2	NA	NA	CASSSINAYGYTF	TGTGCCAGCAGCTCCATAAACGCATATGGCTACACCTTC
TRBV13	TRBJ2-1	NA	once	CASSLVRGPANEQFF	TGTGCCAGCAGCTTAGTGCGGGGCCCAGCAAATGAGCAGTTCTTC
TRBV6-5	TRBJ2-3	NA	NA	CASSLPGDDTQYF	TGTGCCAGCAGTTTACCAGGGGACGATACGCAGTATTTT
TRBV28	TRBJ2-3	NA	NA	CASSLYAGADTQYF	TGTGCCAGCAGTTTATACGCCGGGGCAGATACGCAGTATTTT
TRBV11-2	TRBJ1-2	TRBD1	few	CASSPTGIYGYTF	TGTGCCAGCAGCCCGACAGGGATCTATGGCTACACCTTC
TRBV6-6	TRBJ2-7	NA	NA	CASSLGASFAYEQYF	TGTGCCAGCAGTTTAGGGGCCTCCTTCGCCTACGAGCAGTACTTC
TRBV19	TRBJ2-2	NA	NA	CASSTHANTGELFF	TGTGCCAGTAGCACACACGCGAACACCGGGGAGCTGTTTTTT
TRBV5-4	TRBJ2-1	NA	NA	CASSPGGGRGTYNEQFF	TGTGCCAGCAGCCCCGGTGGGGGGCGCGGGACCTACAATGAGCAGTTCTTC
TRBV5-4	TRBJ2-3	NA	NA	CASSLGSGTDTQYF	TGTGCCAGCAGCTTGGGGTCGGGTACAGATACGCAGTATTTT
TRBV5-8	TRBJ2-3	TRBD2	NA	CASSPGLAGGPSTDTQYF	TGTGCCAGCAGCCCCGGACTAGCGGGAGGGCCCAGCACAGATACGCAGTATTTT
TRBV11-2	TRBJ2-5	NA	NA	CASQALLGFAETQYF	TGTGCCAGCCAGGCGCTGCTCGGGTTCGCAGAGACCCAGTACTTC
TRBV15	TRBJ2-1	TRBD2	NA	CATSSWTSGMGEQFF	TGTGCCACCAGCAGTTGGACTAGCGGGATGGGTGAGCAGTTCTTC
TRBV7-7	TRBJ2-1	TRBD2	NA	CASSLATPGGEQFF	TGTGCTAGCAGCTTAGCTACTCCGGGGGGTGAGCAGTTCTTC
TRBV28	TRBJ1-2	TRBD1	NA	CASSFSGQGAANYGYTF	TGTGCCAGCAGTTTCTCGGGACAGGGGGCGGCTAACTATGGCTACACCTTC
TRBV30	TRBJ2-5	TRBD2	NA	CAWSLAGETQYF	TGTGCCTGGAGTCTAGCGGGAGAGACCCAGTACTTC
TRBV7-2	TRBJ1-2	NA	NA	CASSLEGWGYTF	TGTGCCAGCAGCTTAGAGGGATGGGGCTACACCTTC
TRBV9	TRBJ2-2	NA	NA	CASSVDTGELFF	TGTGCCAGCAGCGTAGACACCGGGGAGCTGTTTTTT
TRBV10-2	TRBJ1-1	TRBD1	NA	CASRQTGDTEAFF	TGCGCCAGCAGACAAACAGGGGACACTGAAGCTTTCTTT
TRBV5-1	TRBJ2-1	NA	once	CASSLDGYNEQFF	TGCGCCAGCAGCTTGGATGGATACAATGAGCAGTTCTTC
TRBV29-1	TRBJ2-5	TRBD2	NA	CSVATSGSLETQYF	TGCAGCGTCGCAACCAGCGGGAGCTTGGAGACCCAGTACTTC
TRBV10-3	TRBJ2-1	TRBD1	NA	CAIRGQGAGEQFF	TGTGCCATCAGGGGACAGGGGGCCGGTGAGCAGTTCTTC
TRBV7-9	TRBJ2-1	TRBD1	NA	CASRPHPAGGHSYNEQFF	TGTGCCAGCAGACCGCACCCAGCAGGGGGCCATTCCTACAATGAGCAGTTCTTC
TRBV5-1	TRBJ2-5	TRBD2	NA	CASSLGTSGRGETLYF	TGCGCCAGCAGCTTGGGGACTAGCGGGAGAGGGGAGACCCTGTACTTC
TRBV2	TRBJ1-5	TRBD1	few	CASSGGQGDQPQHF	TGTGCCAGCAGTGGGGGACAGGGAGATCAGCCCCAGCATTTT
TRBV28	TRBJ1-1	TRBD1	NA	CATWTGWAEAFF	TGTGCCACCTGGACAGGGTGGGCTGAAGCTTTCTTT
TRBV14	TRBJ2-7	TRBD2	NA	CASSPRGGGPYEQYF	TGTGCCAGCAGCCCCCGGGGCGGGGGTCCCTACGAGCAGTACTTC
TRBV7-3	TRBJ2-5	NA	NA	CASSYTGQETQYF	TGTGCCAGCAGCTACACAGGGCAAGAGACCCAGTACTTC
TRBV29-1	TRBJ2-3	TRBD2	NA	CSGGLAGDTQYF	TGCAGCGGGGGACTAGCGGGGGATACGCAGTATTTT
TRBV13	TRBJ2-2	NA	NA	CASSRGLNTGELFF	TGTGCCAGCAGCCGGGGCCTGAACACCGGGGAGCTGTTTTTT
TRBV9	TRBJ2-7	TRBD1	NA	CASSLGQDYEQYF	TGTGCCAGCAGCCTCGGACAGGACTACGAGCAGTACTTC
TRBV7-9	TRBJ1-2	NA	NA	CASSPLRASEWGYTF	TGTGCCAGCAGCCCACTAAGGGCCAGCGAGTGGGGCTACACCTTC
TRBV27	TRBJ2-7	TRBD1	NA	CASSSSGTGPYGQYF	TGTGCCAGCAGTTCCTCGGGGACAGGGCCGTACGGGCAGTACTTC
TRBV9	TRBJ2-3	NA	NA	CASSVGLWGLADTQYF	TGTGCCAGCAGCGTAGGGTTGTGGGGCCTCGCAGATACGCAGTATTTT
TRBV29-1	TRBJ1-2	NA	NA	CSVGGAGAGGYTF	TGCAGCGTTGGAGGGGCAGGGGCAGGAGGCTACACCTTC
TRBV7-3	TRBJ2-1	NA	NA	CASSLGQNEQFF	TGTGCCAGCAGCTTAGGCCAAAATGAGCAGTTCTTC
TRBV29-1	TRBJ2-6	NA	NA	CSVDGAGANVLTF	TGCAGCGTTGATGGAGCTGGGGCCAACGTCCTGACTTTC
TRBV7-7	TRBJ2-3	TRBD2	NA	CASSLLVGTSGFSDTQYF	TGTGCCAGCAGCTTGTTAGTGGGGACTAGCGGGTTCTCAGATACGCAGTATTTT
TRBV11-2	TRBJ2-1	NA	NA	CASSLTSFTEQFF	TGTGCCAGCAGCCTAACTAGTTTTACTGAGCAGTTCTTC
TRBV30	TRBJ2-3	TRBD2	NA	CAWSEGLASSTDTQYF	TGTGCCTGGAGTGAGGGACTAGCCTCTAGCACAGATACGCAGTATTTT
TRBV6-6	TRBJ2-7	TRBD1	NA	CAPETRDSKYF	TGTGCCCCCGAGACCCGGGACAGCAAGTACTTC
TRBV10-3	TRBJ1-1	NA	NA	CAISEKGENTEAFF	TGTGCCATCAGTGAGAAGGGTGAGAACACTGAAGCTTTCTTT